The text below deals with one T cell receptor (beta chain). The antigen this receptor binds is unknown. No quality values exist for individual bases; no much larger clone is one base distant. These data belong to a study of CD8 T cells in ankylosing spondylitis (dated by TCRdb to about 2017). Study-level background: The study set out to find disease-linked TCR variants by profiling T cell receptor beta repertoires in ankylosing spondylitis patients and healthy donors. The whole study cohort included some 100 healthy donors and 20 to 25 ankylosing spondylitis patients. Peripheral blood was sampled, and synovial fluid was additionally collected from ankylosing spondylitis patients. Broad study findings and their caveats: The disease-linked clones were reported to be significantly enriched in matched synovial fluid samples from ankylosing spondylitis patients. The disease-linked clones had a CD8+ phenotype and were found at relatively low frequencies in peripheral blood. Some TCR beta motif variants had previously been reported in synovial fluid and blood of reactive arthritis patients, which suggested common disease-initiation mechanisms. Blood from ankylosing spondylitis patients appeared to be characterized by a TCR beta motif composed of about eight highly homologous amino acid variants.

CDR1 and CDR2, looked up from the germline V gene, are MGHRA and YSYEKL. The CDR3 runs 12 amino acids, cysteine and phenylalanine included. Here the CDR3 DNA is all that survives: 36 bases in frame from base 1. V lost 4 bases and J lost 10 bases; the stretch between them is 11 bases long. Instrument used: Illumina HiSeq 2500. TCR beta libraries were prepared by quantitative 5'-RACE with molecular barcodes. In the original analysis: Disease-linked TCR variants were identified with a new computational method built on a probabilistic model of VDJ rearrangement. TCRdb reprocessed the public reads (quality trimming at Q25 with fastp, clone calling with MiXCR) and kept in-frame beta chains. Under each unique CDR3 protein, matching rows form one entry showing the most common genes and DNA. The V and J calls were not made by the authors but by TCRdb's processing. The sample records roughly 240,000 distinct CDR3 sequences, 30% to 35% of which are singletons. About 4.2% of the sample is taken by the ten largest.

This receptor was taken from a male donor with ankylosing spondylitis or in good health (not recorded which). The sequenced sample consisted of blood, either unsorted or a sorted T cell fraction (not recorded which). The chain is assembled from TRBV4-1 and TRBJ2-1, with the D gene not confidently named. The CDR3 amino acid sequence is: CASSPRSQEQFF. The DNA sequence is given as TGCGCCAGCAGCCCCCGGTCTCAAGAGCAGTTCTTC.